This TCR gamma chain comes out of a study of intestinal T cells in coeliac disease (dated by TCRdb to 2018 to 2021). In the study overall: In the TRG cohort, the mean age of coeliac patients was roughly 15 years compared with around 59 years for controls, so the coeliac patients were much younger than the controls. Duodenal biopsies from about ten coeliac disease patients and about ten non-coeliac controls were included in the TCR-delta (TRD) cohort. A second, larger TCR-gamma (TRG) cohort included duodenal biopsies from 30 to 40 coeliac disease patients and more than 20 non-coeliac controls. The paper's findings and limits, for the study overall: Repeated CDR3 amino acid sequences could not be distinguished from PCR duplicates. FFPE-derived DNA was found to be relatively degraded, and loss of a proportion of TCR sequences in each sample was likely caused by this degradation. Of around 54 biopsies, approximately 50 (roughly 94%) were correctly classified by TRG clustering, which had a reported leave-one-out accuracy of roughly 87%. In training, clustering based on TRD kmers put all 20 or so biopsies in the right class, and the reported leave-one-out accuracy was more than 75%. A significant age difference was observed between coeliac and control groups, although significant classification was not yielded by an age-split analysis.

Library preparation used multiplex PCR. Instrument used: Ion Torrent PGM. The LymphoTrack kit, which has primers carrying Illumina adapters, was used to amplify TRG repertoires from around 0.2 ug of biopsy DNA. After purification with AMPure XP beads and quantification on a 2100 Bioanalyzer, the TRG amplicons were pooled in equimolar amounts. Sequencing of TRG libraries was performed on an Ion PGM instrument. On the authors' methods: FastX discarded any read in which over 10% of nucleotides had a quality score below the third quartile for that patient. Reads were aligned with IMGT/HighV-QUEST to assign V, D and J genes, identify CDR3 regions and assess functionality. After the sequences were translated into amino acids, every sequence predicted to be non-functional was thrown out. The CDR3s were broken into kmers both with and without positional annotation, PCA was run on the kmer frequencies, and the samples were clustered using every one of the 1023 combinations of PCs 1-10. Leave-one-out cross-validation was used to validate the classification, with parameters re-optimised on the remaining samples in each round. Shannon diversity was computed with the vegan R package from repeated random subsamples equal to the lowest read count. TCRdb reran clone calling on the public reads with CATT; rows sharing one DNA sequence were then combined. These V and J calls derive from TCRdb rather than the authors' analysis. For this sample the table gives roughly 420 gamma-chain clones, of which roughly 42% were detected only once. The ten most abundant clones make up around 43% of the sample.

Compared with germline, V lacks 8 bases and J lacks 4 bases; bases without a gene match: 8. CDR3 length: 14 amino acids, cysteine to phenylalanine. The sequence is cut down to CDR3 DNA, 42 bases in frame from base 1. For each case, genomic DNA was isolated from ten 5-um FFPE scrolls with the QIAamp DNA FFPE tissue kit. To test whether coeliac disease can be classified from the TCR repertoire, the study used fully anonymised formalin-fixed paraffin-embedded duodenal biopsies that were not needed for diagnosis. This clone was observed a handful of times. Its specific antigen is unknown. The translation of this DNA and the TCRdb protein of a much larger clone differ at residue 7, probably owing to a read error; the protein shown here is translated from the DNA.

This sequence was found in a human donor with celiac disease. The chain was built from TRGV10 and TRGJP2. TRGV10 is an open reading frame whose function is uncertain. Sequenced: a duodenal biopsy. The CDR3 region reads CAAWDPDSDWIKTF. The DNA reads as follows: TGTGCTGCGTGGGATCCCGATAGTGATTGGATCAAGACGTTT.